This TCR beta chain appears in the sequencing data of a study of human T cells and chemical hapten exposure. Overall study findings and caveats: PT1 expanded TCR counts correlated positively with patch test score. Relative to control repertoires, expanded TCRs gave rise to significantly more large CDR3 similarity clusters. Alopecia affecting every donor means their immune response may not match healthy people's.

TCRdb used MiXCR to reprocess the RACE reads, holding one entry per CDR3 protein. The data contain roughly 100,000 distinct CDR3 sequences, 9.5% to 15% of them singletons. Time point denoted: pre-sensitization, week 0. Treatment denoted: therapeutic diphenylcyclopropenone sensitization with weekly scalp DPC. This clonotype was detected many times. Its antigen is currently unknown. CDR3 length: 16 amino acids. J was trimmed by 1 base and V by 6 bases; bases with no gene match: 7. Specimen: whole blood, collected in connection with sensitization to the hapten diphenylcyclopropenone (DPC). This TCR was sampled from a woman aged 50 to 65 with alopecia areata. Some clones in this sample may be carry-over from other donors' samples. The chain uses TRBV12-3 or TRBV12-4 and TRBJ2-4; the match to TRBD2 covers 9 bases. The DNA for the CDR3 is TGTGCCAGCAGCCCTGGGGCGGGGGGGGCCAAAAACATTCAGTACTTC. Translation gives CASSPGAGGAKNIQYF.